The T cell receptor beta chain under discussion was sequenced for a study of cytomegalovirus exposure and HLA in healthy donors. Study-level points and caveats: Per a prior analysis, the majority of TCR beta V segments were productive roughly 87% or roughly 30% of the time.

PCR amplification relied on 60 Vbeta primers (plus 13 Jbeta primers). Clones were read by immunoSEQ multiplex PCR, and TCRdb kept only the in-frame ones, dropping some. The top ten clones hold 1% of a sample with more than 100,000 clones, less than 85% of them seen once. Between the trimmed V and J ends, which lost 5 bases and 7 bases, there was a span of 8 bases. CDR3 length: 11 residues. The V gene's germline CDR1 is SGHVS and CDR2 FQNEAQ. To note about this clone: Its antigen is still unknown.

The J gene is TRBJ2-5, the V gene TRBV7-8; D remains ambiguous. This sequence was found in a man aged 40-50 years in good health and CMV-seronegative. The sample was PBMCs. The CDR3: CASSLTGTQYF. CDR3 coding DNA: TGTGCCAGCAGCCTGACGGGGACCCAGTACTTC.